What follows are 23 T cell receptor beta chains derived from one specimen sequenced in a study of T-cell reconstitution after alpha-beta-depleted transplantation in children. Preparing the TCRbeta library involved the use of unique molecular identifiers. TCRdb re-analysed the PCR reads in MiXCR, keeping a single row per CDR3 protein. The sample includes 150,000 to 250,000 distinct CDR3 sequences, approximately 15% seen only once; the top ten take around 14%. Here the sequenced sample was PBMCs from the stem cell graft donor, taken from the stem cell graft. Source of these receptors: a human donor who donated a stem cell graft to a child with acute lymphoblastic leukemia.

V and J are TRBV12-3 or TRBV12-4 and TRBJ2-3; TRBD2 is a possible D gene (5 bases). This CDR3 has 15 residues. V lost 7 bases and J 0 bases, leaving 14 bases between the germline ends. The DNA of the CDR3 is TGTGCCAGCACTTCTACGGGGTTAAGCACAGATACGCAGTATTTT. It specifies CASTSTGLSTDTQYF.

V gene TRBV20-1 combines with J gene TRBJ2-5; possibly TRBD2 for D (7 bases). There are 15 residues in the CDR3. Between the trimmed V and J ends, which lost 2 bases and 4 bases, there was a span of 17 bases. The germline V gene encodes CDR1 DFQATT and CDR2 SNEGSKA (reference sequence). In nucleotides, the CDR3 is TGCAGTGCTAGAAGGGGGGGAGGGCCCGGAGAGACCCAGTACTTC. This codes for CSARRGGGPGETQYF.

On this clonotype itself: With a much larger clone just one base away, this may be a read error. The CDR3 ends on some other residue instead of the conserved phenylalanine or tryptophan, so this is likely a read error. The gene calls are TRBV29-1 and TRBJ2-5, with TRBD1 as a possible D gene (5 bases). Trimming removed 6 bases at V and 5 bases at J, with 16 bases between. CDR3 size: 13 residues. Germline lookup yields CDR1 SQVTM and CDR2 ANQGSEA. The DNA for the CDR3 is TGCAGCGTATACAGGTCCATGGGGGAGACCCAGTACTAC. Translation gives CSVYRSMGETQYY.

The V and J genes are TRBV12-3 or TRBV12-4 and TRBJ2-3; D gene uncertain. CDR3 length: 15 amino acids. With 6 bases removed from V and 0 bases from J, the gap between germline ends came to 13 bases. This CDR3 reads CASSPRAASTDTQYF. For the CDR3, the DNA is TGTGCCAGCAGCCCACGGGCGGCTAGCACAGATACGCAGTATTTT.

This clonotype was counted many times. The CDR3 loop is CASSAQDYGYTF. CDR3 coding DNA: TGTGCCAGCAGTGCACAGGACTATGGCTACACCTTC. The chain employs TRBV6-1 and TRBJ1-2; tentative D call: TRBD1 (5 bases). V was pared by 4 bases and J by 3 bases, with 6 bases between. Germline CDR1 and CDR2: MNHNS and SASEGT. The CDR3 is made up of 12 amino acids.

The chain is built from TRBV29-1 and TRBJ2-3; D is unclear. Germline CDR1 is SQVTM and CDR2 is ANQGSEA. V lost 5 bases to trimming and J lost 6 bases, with 9 bases between them. The CDR3 has 11 residues. Here the CDR3 DNA reads TGCAGCGTTTTAGCATTCGATACGCAGTATTTT. Amino acid sequence: CSVLAFDTQYF.

This clonotype was observed at least ten times. CDR3 coding DNA: TGCGCCAGCAGCCCGGGAGGAGAGAGCTCCTACGAGCAGTACTTC. Translation gives CASSPGGESSYEQYF. The chain couples TRBV5-1 to TRBJ2-7; the match to TRBD2 covers 7 bases. Germline assignment: CDR1 SGHRS and CDR2 YFSETQ. The V gene end was trimmed by 4 bases and the J gene end by 0 bases; junction bases not matched to a gene: 7. The CDR3 sequence is 15 residues long.

The chain carries TRBV21-1 and TRBJ2-7; the D call of TRBD2 is as the table states it, not checked on the DNA. TRBV21-1 counts as a pseudogene. The CDR3 is 17 amino acids. CDR3 coding DNA: TGTGCCAGCAGCCGTCTAGCGGGAGGGCCTTGCGTCTACGAGCAGTACTTC. This translates into CASSRLAGGPCVYEQYF.

This clonotype was seen ten or more times. V is TRBV12-3 or TRBV12-4 and J is TRBJ1-1; D perhaps matches TRBD1 (5 bases). The length of the CDR3 is 13 residues. Trimming left V 1 base short and J 5 bases short, with 8 bases between. The CDR3 protein is CASSLEGVTEAFF. In DNA form, the CDR3 reads TGTGCCAGCAGTTTAGAAGGGGTTACTGAAGCTTTCTTT.

This clonotype was seen only a few times. The V call is TRBV2, the J call TRBJ2-4; D is ambiguous. Between the trimmed V and J ends, which lost 2 bases and 9 bases, there was a span of 5 bases. The CDR3 runs 11 residues. CDR1 is SNHLY and CDR2 is FYNNEI in the germline V gene. The CDR3 DNA is TGTGCCAGCAGTGAAATAGGCATTCAGTACTTC. This translates into CASSEIGIQYF.

The table lists this clonotype with many counts. The genes are TRBV18 and TRBJ2-3; D gene uncertain. The CDR3 length is 14 residues. Trimming left V 2 bases short and J 4 bases short, with 10 bases between. Germline values: CDR1 KGHSH, CDR2 LQKENI. Written as DNA, the CDR3 is TGTGCCAGCTCACCAAGTTCTGCGGCAGATACGCAGTATTTT. Translating gives CASSPSSAADTQYF.

Only a few counts were recorded for this clonotype. At one boundary the junction diverges from the germline segment, which might be a read error. V and J are TRBV29-1 and TRBJ2-6; 9 bases line up with TRBD1. CDR3 length: 14 residues. CDR1 SQVTM and CDR2 ANQGSEA come from the germline V gene. CDR3 sequence reads: CSVTGGAGANGLTF. DNA of the CDR3: TGCAGCGTTACAGGGGGCGCTGGGGCCAACGGCCTGACTTTC.

In this sample, this clonotype turned up many times. V gene TRBV30 combines with J gene TRBJ2-4; D not resolved. The length of the CDR3 is 12 residues. The germline V gene encodes CDR1 GTSNPN and CDR2 SVGIG (reference sequence). With 6 bases removed from V and 2 bases from J, the gap between germline ends came to 8 bases. The CDR3: CACQDPKNIQYF. The CDR3 DNA follows: TGTGCCTGCCAGGACCCCAAAAACATTCAGTACTTC.

V is TRBV20-1 and J is TRBJ1-1; the D is unclear. Germline V gives CDR1 DFQATT, CDR2 SNEGSKA (reference sequence). The CDR3 covers 13 residues. The ends were cut back, 4 bases at V and 2 bases at J, with 11 bases in the middle. CDR3 loop: CSATYRINTEAFF. The CDR3 DNA sequence: TGCAGTGCTACCTACAGAATTAACACTGAAGCTTTCTTT.

The chain is built from TRBV20-1 and TRBJ2-1, with 13 bases that match TRBD2. The CDR3 is 18 amino acids. V shed 8 bases and J 6 bases; nucleotides not matched to a gene: 19. CDR1 is DFQATT and CDR2 is SNEGSKA in the germline V gene (reference sequence). The CDR3 sequence: CSLPLRGLAGVSPNEQFF. CDR3 coding DNA: TGCAGTCTCCCTTTAAGAGGACTAGCGGGAGTAAGCCCCAATGAGCAGTTCTTC.

This clonotype was detected many times. The V call is TRBV20-1, the J call TRBJ1-5; D unresolved. Between the trimmed V and J ends, which lost 1 base and 0 bases, there was a span of 4 bases. Germline CDR1 and CDR2: DFQATT and SNEGSKA (reference sequence). This CDR3 contains 13 residues. The CDR3 nucleotides are TGCAGTGCTAGAGGGAATAGCAATCAGCCCCAGCATTTT. Its protein is CSARGNSNQPQHF.

The chain couples TRBV5-6 to TRBJ1-2; D gene unclear. CDR3 size: 13 residues. Germline V gene data show CDR1 as SGHDT and CDR2 as YYEEEE. V was clipped by 3 bases and J by 5 bases, with 11 bases between them. In DNA form, the CDR3 reads TGTGCCAGCAGCTCTTTTCGGGGATATGGCTACACCTTC. This codes for CASSSFRGYGYTF.

This clonotype has a count of ten or more. The chain carries TRBV7-2 and TRBJ2-1; 7 bases align to TRBD2. CDR1 is SGHTA, CDR2 FQGNSA, per germline. The CDR3 totals 16 residues. V lost 4 bases to trimming and J lost 0 bases; unmatched junction nucleotides: 6. DNA of the CDR3: TGTGCCAGCAGCTCAAGAAGCGGGAACTCCTACAATGAGCAGTTCTTC. Translation gives CASSSRSGNSYNEQFF.

This clonotype was observed a single time. The chain has TRBV20-1 and TRBJ1-2, with TRBD1 identical over 11 bases. CDR1 and CDR2 from the germline V gene are DFQATT and SNEGSKA (reference sequence). The V gene end was trimmed by 1 base and the J gene end by 6 bases; junction bases not matched to a gene: 10. This CDR3 region has 16 residues. DNA for the CDR3: TGCAGTGCTAGAGGGGGACAGGGGGGGATTGAGCATGGCTACACCTTC. Protein sequence: CSARGGQGGIEHGYTF.

The table lists this clonotype with many counts. The chain employs TRBV5-1 and TRBJ2-2; D uncertain. CDR3 length: 15 residues. The V and J ends lost 3 bases and 2 bases respectively, with 11 bases between them. Germline assignment: CDR1 SGHRS and CDR2 YFSETQ. In DNA, the CDR3 is TGCGCCAGCAGCTGGAGCGTTCAAAACACCGGGGAGCTGTTTTTT. Amino acid sequence: CASSWSVQNTGELFF.

This clonotype was seen ten or more times. This chain uses TRBV7-9 with TRBJ1-4, with 7 bases identical to TRBD1. V shed 4 bases, J shed 7 bases, and the junction held 6 bases outside the gene matches. In germline, CDR1 is SEHNR, CDR2 FQNEAQ (reference sequence). This CDR3 is 14 amino acids long. The CDR3, as DNA: TGTGCCAGCAGCTCGACAGGGTTACGTGAAAAACTGTTTTTT. As protein: CASSSTGLREKLFF.

The genes are TRBV5-1 and TRBJ2-7, with D unresolved. This CDR3 comprises 18 residues. Germline loops: CDR1 SGHRS, CDR2 YFSETQ. Trimming removed 0 bases from V and 1 base from J, with 20 bases in between. CDR3 nucleotide sequence: TGCGCCAGCAGCTTGGCCTTATCGACTGGCGGTACTTCCTACGAGCAGTACTTC. Its protein is CASSLALSTGGTSYEQYF.

This clonotype was recorded many times. The rearrangement links TRBV29-1 to TRBJ1-2; D possibly corresponds to TRBD1 (5 bases). Germline V CDR1 and CDR2: SQVTM, ANQGSEA. V lost 5 bases and J 8 bases, leaving 12 bases between the germline ends. The CDR3 contains 11 residues. The CDR3 region has the DNA TGCAGCGTTTGGGGGTTGTACGGCTACACCTTC. It yields the protein CSVWGLYGYTF.